This entry lists 12 T cell receptor beta chains sequenced from one sample in a study of early T cells in non-severe SARS-CoV-2 infection. One entry per CDR3 protein results from TCRdb running MiXCR on the 5' RACE reads. The sample holds some 61,000 distinct CDR3 sequences, approximately 10% seen once. This specimen was whole blood, taken at baseline. These receptors originate from an adult who was a healthcare worker with PCR-confirmed SARS-CoV-2 infection or an uninfected control (not recorded which).

This clonotype rates as medium-sized (0.01 to 0.1%). The chain is built from TRBV12-5 and TRBJ1-1; D gene uncertain. CDR3 length equals 14 residues. The germline V gene encodes CDR1 LGHNT and CDR2 FRNRAP. V was cut by 8 bases and J by 0 bases, with 13 bases left in between. CDR3 DNA: TGTGCTAGTACATCTCGGACGGTGAACACTGAAGCTTTCTTT. It specifies CASTSRTVNTEAFF.

This clonotype occurred many times. The chain carries TRBV14 and TRBJ2-2; D assignment may be TRBD1 or TRBD2 (5 bases each). CDR1 is SGHDN, CDR2 FVKESK, per germline. V lost 1 base and J 5 bases, leaving 14 bases between the germline ends. CDR3 length: 16 residues. The CDR3 region has the DNA TGTGCCAGCAGCCAAGTTCCGGGGCGCAGGACCGGGGAGCTGTTTTTT. This gives the protein CASSQVPGRRTGELFF.

The CDR3 DNA sequence: TGTGCCAGCAGTCTGGGCATGGAGGGCGGAATTACAGATACGCAGTATTTT. Protein sequence: CASSLGMEGGITDTQYF. V usage is TRBV7-6 and J usage is TRBJ2-3; D perhaps matches TRBD2 (6 bases). CDR3 length equals 17 residues. V lost 6 bases to trimming and J lost 3 bases, with 22 bases between them. Germline lookup yields CDR1 SGHVS and CDR2 FNYEAQ.

The rearrangement uses TRBV19 and TRBJ2-2; D is undetermined. The CDR3 sequence is 14 residues long. Germline-derived CDR1 and CDR2 are LNHDA and SQIVND (reference sequence). Trimming pared 5 bases from V and 3 bases from J, leaving 10 bases between. The CDR3 nucleotides read TGTGCCAGTAGTTCCAGACTCTACACCGGGGAGCTGTTTTTT. Translating it yields CASSSRLYTGELFF.

There are a few counts of this clonotype. V is TRBV4-2 and J is TRBJ1-5; tentatively, D is TRBD1 (5 bases). CDR1 is LGHNA and CDR2 is YNFKEQ in the germline V gene. CDR3 size: 16 residues. V was clipped by 0 bases and J by 6 bases, with 15 bases between them. This CDR3 is CASSQDPGIVIQPQHF. The CDR3, as DNA: TGTGCCAGCAGCCAAGATCCAGGGATTGTAATTCAGCCCCAGCATTTT.

There are many counts of this clonotype. The gene calls are TRBV7-9 and TRBJ2-5; D remains ambiguous. Trimming took off 4 bases at V and 7 bases at J, with 10 bases between the two ends. The germline V gene encodes CDR1 SEHNR and CDR2 FQNEAQ (reference sequence). The CDR3 runs 12 residues. CDR3 loop: CASSSSPATQYF. CDR3 coding DNA: TGTGCCAGCAGCTCCAGTCCGGCGACCCAGTACTTC.

This clonotype was counted a few times. V gene TRBV28 combines with J gene TRBJ2-1; the D is unclear. Germline V gene data show CDR1 as MDHEN and CDR2 as SYDVKM. The CDR3 spans 16 residues. V shed 3 bases and J shed 0 bases, with 12 bases lying between them. CDR3 protein: CASSLPGSSSYNEQFF. CDR3 nucleotide sequence: TGTGCCAGCAGTTTGCCCGGGTCGAGCTCCTACAATGAGCAGTTCTTC.

This clonotype was detected a few times. This rearrangement joins TRBV7-9 to TRBJ2-5; 7 bases line up with TRBD1. V shed 6 bases, J shed 4 bases, and the junction held 14 bases outside the gene matches. Germline CDR1 SEHNR, CDR2 FQNEAQ (reference sequence). This CDR3 is built from 16 residues. The CDR3 DNA reads TGTGCCAGCAGTTTTACAGGGACAGCCTCACGAGAGACCCAGTACTTC. This sequence encodes CASSFTGTASRETQYF.

This clonotype was seen only a few times. The rearrangement links TRBV19 to TRBJ1-5; 9 bases align to TRBD1. The CDR3 sequence is 16 residues long. V was pared by 3 bases and J by 2 bases, with 5 bases of the junction left unmatched. CDR1 is LNHDA and CDR2 is SQIVND in the germline V gene (reference sequence). The CDR3 reads CASSIGQGRGNQPQHF. As DNA, the CDR3 is TGTGCCAGTAGTATCGGACAGGGGAGGGGCAATCAGCCCCAGCATTTT. Based on the CDR3 plus reference TRBV19 and TRBJ1-5, the full variable domain is DGGITQSPKYLFRKEGQNVTLSCEQNLNHDAMYWYRQDPGQGLRLIYYSQIVNDFQKGDIAEGYSVSREKKESFPLTVTSAQKNPTAFYLCASSIGQGRGNQPQHFGDGTRLSIL.

This clonotype was seen only a few times. CDR3 sequence (DNA): TGTGCCAGCAGTCTCCGGACGGGAGAGACCCAGTACTTC. Its translation: CASSLRTGETQYF. The chain carries TRBV12-3 or TRBV12-4 and TRBJ2-5, with D unclear. CDR3 length: 13 amino acids. V lost 5 bases and J lost 4, with 11 bases in between.

The V call is TRBV7-9, the J call TRBJ1-1, with D uncertain. The CDR3 sequence is 15 residues long. The V and J ends lost 5 bases and 2 bases respectively, with 15 bases between them. CDR1 and CDR2 (germline): SEHNR, FQNEAQ (reference sequence). CDR3 amino acids: CASSPNSLTNTEAFF. DNA of the CDR3: TGTGCCAGCAGCCCGAACTCCTTAACTAACACTGAAGCTTTCTTT.

The CDR3 reads CSARPGASGSPGSYNEQFF. The CDR3 DNA follows: TGCAGTGCTAGGCCCGGGGCTAGCGGGAGCCCGGGGTCCTACAATGAGCAGTTCTTC. The chain uses TRBV20-1 and TRBJ2-1, with 10 bases lining up with TRBD2. The junction had 15 bases not matched to a gene; V was cut back by 3 bases and J by 1 base. The CDR3 runs 19 residues. Germline V gene lookup returns CDR1 DFQATT and CDR2 SNEGSKA (reference sequence).